This section outlines one T cell receptor (beta chain) sequence together with its context. Repertoires were generated with immunoSEQ multiplex PCR, while TCRdb's copy carries only in-frame clones and drops some. In the table there are approximately 2,300,000 clones, about 90% of which are singletons. This sample is part of a study of shared clonotypes between healthy human individuals. CDR3 length equals 14 residues. The germline V gene encodes CDR1 SGHTA and CDR2 FQGTGA. V was cut by 2 bases and J by 7 bases, with 12 bases left in between. This clonotype was obtained from a man between 18 and 29 years old in good health. Some clones in this sample may be carry-over from other donors' samples. The sequencing sample was made of naive CD4+ T cells from PBMCs. As to subset: CD45RA+ positively selected. The chain recombines TRBV7-3 with TRBJ2-1; a weak D match, TRBD2 (6 bases). The CDR3 DNA is TGTGCCAGCAGCTTAGACGGGAGTGAGAATGAGCAGTTCTTC. Its translation is CASSLDGSENEQFF. Looking up the rest from reference TRBV7-3 and TRBJ2-1 gives the full variable domain: GAGVSQTPSNKVTEKGKYVELRCDPISGHTALYWYRQSLGQGPEFLIYFQGTGAADDSGLPNDRFFAVRPEGSVSTLKIQRTERGDSAVYLCASSLDGSENEQFFGPGTRLTVL.